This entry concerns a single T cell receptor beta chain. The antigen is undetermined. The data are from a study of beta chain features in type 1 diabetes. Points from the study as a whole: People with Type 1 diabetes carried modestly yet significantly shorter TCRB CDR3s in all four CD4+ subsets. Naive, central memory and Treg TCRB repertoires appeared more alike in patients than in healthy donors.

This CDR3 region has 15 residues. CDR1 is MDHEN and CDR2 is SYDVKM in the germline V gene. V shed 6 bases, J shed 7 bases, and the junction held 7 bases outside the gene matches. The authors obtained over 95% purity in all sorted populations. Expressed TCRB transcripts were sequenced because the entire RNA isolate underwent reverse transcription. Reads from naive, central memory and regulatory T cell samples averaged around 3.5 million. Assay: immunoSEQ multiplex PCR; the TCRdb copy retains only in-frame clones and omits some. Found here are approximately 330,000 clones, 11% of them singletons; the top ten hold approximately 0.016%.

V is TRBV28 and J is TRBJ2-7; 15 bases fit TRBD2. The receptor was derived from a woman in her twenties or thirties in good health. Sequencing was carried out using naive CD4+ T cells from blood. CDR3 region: CASREGTSGRREQYF. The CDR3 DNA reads TGTGCCAGCAGGGAAGGGACTAGCGGGAGGCGGGAGCAGTACTTC. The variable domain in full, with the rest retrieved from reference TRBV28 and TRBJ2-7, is DVKVTQSSRYLVKRTGEKVFLECVQDMDHENMFWYRQDPGLGLRLIYFSYDVKMKEKGDIPEGYSVSREKKERFSLILESASTNQTSMYLCASREGTSGRREQYFGPGTRLTVT.